The rows below give T cell receptor beta chains drawn from one sample of a study of T cell responses to AZD1222 COVID-19 vaccine. Assay used: immunoSEQ multiplex PCR; TCRdb lists only in-frame clones, some missing. In the table there are over 150,000 clones, 90% to 95% of which are singletons. The material sequenced was peripheral blood, taken on day 0 of MenACWY control vaccination. The receptor set was obtained from an adult in good health. The CDR3 runs from the conserved cysteine through the conserved F or W. A D gene is named only where the DNA matches it firmly.

length	D	V	CDR3
13	.	TRBV28	CASQFGRYNEQFF
14	.	TRBV6-1	CASSESGGRNEQFF
13	TRBD1	TRBV9	CASNRQGNTEAFF
14	.	TRBV6-5	CASRDPGVGTGYTF
13	.	TRBV19	CASSKRAVTEAFF
11	.	TRBV9	CASSVGNTIYF
15	TRBD2	TRBV3-1/TRBV3-2	CASSQTNSGFNEQFF
15	.	TRBV11-3	CASSKGKGVNSPLHF
19	TRBD2	TRBV7-2	CASSLTPSGRAWKSGELFF
18	.	TRBV28	CASSSFRAGRTSYNEQFF
15	.	TRBV4-3	CASSQDMGGIDGYTF
12	.	TRBV27	CASSLSGETQYF
11	.	TRBV11-3	CASSRTGELFF